The 8 T cell receptor beta chains listed next were all sequenced from one sample in a study of OX40 agonist ivuxolimab in advanced cancers. Measured with immunoSEQ multiplex PCR; TCRdb has only the in-frame clones, and not every one. The sample shows over 90,000 clones, about nine tenths of them seen only once. Material: CD4+ or CD8+ T cells sorted from blood, obtained in a trial of the OX40 agonist ivuxolimab. The receptor source for this set is an adult with an advanced solid tumor such as melanoma, head and neck, liver or kidney cancer.

J is TRBJ2-7 and V is TRBV5-1, with 8 bases matching TRBD1. Germline V CDR1 and CDR2: SGHRS, YFSETQ. CDR3 length: 13 residues. V lost 4 bases to trimming and J lost 2 bases; unmatched junction nucleotides: 2. The CDR3 reads CASSPQGAYEQYF. The CDR3 coding sequence is TGCGCCAGCAGCCCACAGGGGGCCTACGAGCAGTACTTC.

This clone appeared once. V is TRBV11-1 and J is TRBJ2-7; maybe TRBD2 (6 bases). The germline V and J ends were trimmed by 3 bases and 3 bases, with 15 bases remaining between them. Per the germline V gene, CDR1 is SGHAT and CDR2 is FQDESV (reference sequence). The CDR3 is made up of 15 amino acids. The CDR3 DNA is TGTGCCAGCAGCTTGGAGGGGAAGCAGAACTACGAGCAGTACTTC. The encoded protein is CASSLEGKQNYEQYF.

The gene calls are TRBV27 and TRBJ1-1, with unresolved D. Trimming cost V 2 bases and J 2 bases, with 12 bases left between them. The CDR3 totals 15 residues. Germline CDR1 and CDR2: MNHEY and SMNVEV (reference sequence). The CDR3 region is CASSLQGRVNTEAFF. In DNA form, the CDR3 reads TGTGCCAGCAGTTTACAAGGGAGGGTTAACACTGAAGCTTTCTTT.

J is TRBJ1-4 and V is TRBV9, with D unclear. Germline-derived CDR1 and CDR2 are SGDLS and YYNGEE. The CDR3 is 14 amino acids. V lost 2 bases and J 5 bases, leaving 10 bases between the germline ends. This chain's CDR3 is CASSVSHQNEKLFF. In DNA, the CDR3 is TGTGCCAGCAGCGTCAGTCATCAAAATGAAAAACTGTTTTTT.

The chain has TRBV6-1 and TRBJ2-7; D is possibly TRBD2 (7 bases). CDR1 is MNHNS and CDR2 is SASEGT in the germline V gene. CDR3 length equals 15 residues. The ends were cut back, 2 bases at V and 3 bases at J, with 14 bases in the middle. The CDR3 region is CASSELSGGLYEQYF. Written as DNA, the CDR3 is TGTGCCAGCAGTGAATTGTCCGGGGGGCTCTACGAGCAGTACTTC.

The rearrangement links TRBV9 to TRBJ2-1, with D perhaps TRBD1 (5 bases). V was pared by 3 bases and J by 4 bases, with 14 bases between. The CDR3 loop spans 15 amino acids. Germline V gene lookup returns CDR1 SGDLS and CDR2 YYNGEE. In DNA, the CDR3 is TGTGCCAGCAGCGCGCAGGGTAATAGTTACAATGAGCAGTTCTTC. Amino acids: CASSAQGNSYNEQFF.

The V call is TRBV7-2, the J call TRBJ1-1; perhaps TRBD1 as D (5 bases). V was pared by 5 bases and J by 6 bases, with 13 bases between. Germline CDR1 reads SGHTA; CDR2 reads FQGNSA. This CDR3 has 13 residues. In DNA, the CDR3 is TGTGCCAGCAGCCAACCGTCACAGGCTGAAGCTTTCTTT. Its translation: CASSQPSQAEAFF.

The chain recombines TRBV15 with TRBJ1-2; D not certain. The germline V gene has CDR1 LNHNV and CDR2 YYDKDF (reference sequence). The CDR3 sequence is 16 residues long. Trimming removed 4 bases at V and 7 bases at J, with 22 bases between. The CDR3 coding sequence is TGTGCCACCAGCAACCTTCCCCTCAGGAGAACTATTGGCTACACCTTC. This codes for CATSNLPLRRTIGYTF.